These 10 T cell receptor beta chains came from one sample sequenced in a study of Ad26.COV2.S vaccination and SARS-CoV-2 variants (TCRdb year 2021). Explained via the paper, the treatment or condition label denotes: 19 received Ad26.COV2.S at low or high dose, single or two shots; 5 received placebo; per-sample allocation not given. Repertoires of vaccine and placebo recipients were sequenced from samples taken on day 63 after the first injection. The protocol used for the library was the immunoSEQ multiplex PCR assay. This immuneACCESS table, as held by TCRdb, lists in-frame sequences with V and J called but not all clones. Of the missing ones, under half trace to an unresolved V gene in checked studies; the others have no known cause. The sample profile shows 510,000 or so clones; roughly nine tenths of them were found once. The ten largest clones capture roughly 13% of the sample. This specimen consisted of peripheral blood, obtained in a trial of Ad26.COV2.S vaccine versus placebo. The receptors come from a person between 18 and 65 years old who received the Ad26.COV2.S COVID-19 vaccine or a placebo.

The chain combines TRBV29-1 with TRBJ1-4; D ambiguous. This CDR3 is built from 10 residues. CDR1 is SQVTM, CDR2 ANQGSEA, per germline. Trimming cost V 6 bases and J 5 bases, with 4 bases left between them. The CDR3 nucleotides are TGCAGCGTCCGAAATGAAAAACTGTTTTTT. Amino acids: CSVRNEKLFF.

The V call is TRBV2, the J call TRBJ2-2; 7 bases align to TRBD1. V trimming: 6 bases; J trimming: 7 bases; junction bases outside the gene matches: 5. The V gene's germline CDR1 is SNHLY and CDR2 FYNNEI. The CDR3 consists of 13 residues. The CDR3, as DNA: TGTGCCAGCAGAGATACAGGGGTCGGGGAGCTGTTTTTT. Protein sequence: CASRDTGVGELFF. Supplemented by reference TRBV2 and TRBJ2-2, the full variable domain reads EPEVTQTPSHQVTQMGQEVILRCVPISNHLYFYWYRQILGQKVEFLVSFYNNEISEKSEIFDDQFSVERPDGSNFTLKIRSTKLEDSAMYFCASRDTGVGELFFGEGSRLTVL.

V and J are TRBV11-3 and TRBJ2-3; 11 nucleotides line up with TRBD2. The junction had 3 bases not matched to a gene; V was cut back by 4 bases and J by 0 bases. This CDR3 is 16 amino acids long. Germline loops: CDR1 SGHNT, CDR2 YENEEA. This CDR3 is CASSSGTSGSTDTQYF. The CDR3 DNA is TGTGCCAGCAGCTCCGGGACTAGCGGTAGCACAGATACGCAGTATTTT. Looking up the rest from reference TRBV11-3 and TRBJ2-3 gives the full variable domain: EAGVVQSPRYKIIEKKQPVAFWCNPISGHNTLYWYLQNLGQGPELLIRYENEEAVDDSQLPKDRFSAERLKGVDSTLKIQPAELGDSAVYLCASSSGTSGSTDTQYFGPGTRLTVL.

This clone was counted once. The rearrangement uses TRBV9 and TRBJ1-1; D is undetermined. The V end was cut by 3 bases, the J end by 0 bases, with 9 bases between. The V gene's germline CDR1 is SGDLS and CDR2 YYNGEE. This CDR3 is built from 14 residues. CDR3 nucleotide sequence: TGTGCCAGCAGCGACGTAAAAGTGAACACTGAAGCTTTCTTT. It codes for CASSDVKVNTEAFF. Full variable domain (missing parts from reference TRBV9 and TRBJ1-1): DSGVTQTPKHLITATGQRVTLRCSPRSGDLSVYWYQQSLDQGLQFLIQYYNGEERAKGNILERFSAQQFPDLHSELNLSSLELGDSALYFCASSDVKVNTEAFFGQGTRLTVV.

The gene calls are TRBV2 and TRBJ1-4, with no clear D. The V end lost 8 bases, the J end lost 8 bases, and 12 bases lay between the germline ends. The germline V gene encodes CDR1 SNHLY and CDR2 FYNNEI. The CDR3 sequence is 12 residues long. CDR3 coding DNA: TGTGCCAGCGACCTCCTGGGCGAAAAACTGTTTTTT. Protein sequence: CASDLLGEKLFF.

The V gene is TRBV11-2, the J gene TRBJ1-2; 7 bases match TRBD1. CDR1 and CDR2 (germline): SGHAT, FQNNGV. Trimming cost V 5 bases and J 5 bases; bases outside gene matches: 5. CDR3 length: 13 residues. CDR3 amino acids: CASSRTGPYGYTF. In nucleotides, the CDR3 is TGTGCCAGCAGCCGGACAGGACCTTATGGCTACACCTTC. Filled out from reference TRBV11-2 and TRBJ1-2, the complete variable domain reads EAGVAQSPRYKIIEKRQSVAFWCNPISGHATLYWYQQILGQGPKLLIQFQNNGVVDDSQLPKDRFSAERLKGVDSTLKIQPAKLEDSAVYLCASSRTGPYGYTFGSGTRLTVV.

The chain combines TRBV29-1 with TRBJ1-1; TRBD1 matches 7 bases. This CDR3 is 14 amino acids long. The trim removed 4 bases at V and 4 bases at J, leaving 9 bases unmatched. Germline V gene lookup returns CDR1 SQVTM and CDR2 ANQGSEA. The CDR3 here is CSVGHRGMGTEAFF. The CDR3 DNA follows: TGCAGCGTTGGACACAGGGGTATGGGCACTGAAGCTTTCTTT. Full variable domain (outside the CDR3, taken from reference TRBV29-1 and TRBJ1-1): SAVISQKPSRDICQRGTSLTIQCQVDSQVTMMFWYRQQPGQSLTLIATANQGSEATYESGFVIDKFPISRPNLTFSTLTVSNMSPEDSSIYLCSVGHRGMGTEAFFGQGTRLTVV.

The DNA of the CDR3 is TGCAGCGTTGCTCTAGCGGGGGGCTCTGGGGCCAACGTCCTGACTTTC. Translated: CSVALAGGSGANVLTF. The V call is TRBV29-1, the J call TRBJ2-6; 11 bases align to TRBD2. This CDR3 spans 16 amino acids. Germline V gene data show CDR1 as SQVTM and CDR2 as ANQGSEA. Germline trimming cut 4 bases from V and 0 bases from J; bases unmatched to any gene: 2.

Here the CDR3 reads CASSILAGADEQYF. For the CDR3, the DNA is TGCGCCAGCAGCATCTTAGCGGGAGCAGACGAGCAGTACTTC. The chain employs TRBV5-1 and TRBJ2-7, with 9 bases that match TRBD2. V lost 4 bases and J lost 5; bases outside the gene matches: 7. From germline, CDR1 is SGHRS and CDR2 YFSETQ. The CDR3 covers 14 residues.

As DNA, the CDR3 is TGTGCCAGCAGTATGAACAGGGATGAAAAACTGTTTTTT. Translating it yields CASSMNRDEKLFF. The rearrangement uses TRBV5-4 and TRBJ1-4, with a possible D match to TRBD1 (6 bases). CDR3 length equals 13 residues. Germline CDR1 SGHNT, CDR2 YYREEE (reference sequence). Trimming took 5 bases from V and 6 from J, leaving 11 bases between them.